These T cell receptor beta chains were read from a single sample in a study of blood T cell repertoires in COVID-19. Measured with immunoSEQ multiplex PCR; TCRdb has only the in-frame clones, and not every one. Here the sample spans 190,000 or so clones, around 88% being singletons. Sample: PBMCs or T cells enriched from blood (not recorded which). The receptors come from a woman aged 25 to 39 who had been exposed to COVID-19. The CDR3 runs from the conserved cysteine through the conserved F or W. D genes are given only for firm matches. Only some rows state a clone size, as once, few, many or a class for expanded clones.

j_call,v_call,d_call,clone_size,cdr3_nt,cdr3_aa
TRBJ1-1,TRBV19,TRBD1,-,TGTGCCAGTAGTTCCCGGACAGGGATGAACACTGAAGCTTTCTTT,CASSSRTGMNTEAFF
TRBJ1-2,TRBV18,-,-,TGTGCCAGCTCAGAAAGCCAAATAGGAACCGGGGGTAACTATGGCTACACCTTC,CASSESQIGTGGNYGYTF
TRBJ1-2,TRBV2,-,-,TGTGCCAGCAGTGAAGCGTGGGCCGATAACTATGGCTACACCTTC,CASSEAWADNYGYTF
TRBJ1-3,TRBV5-1,-,-,TGCGCCAGCAGCTTGGCCCAGGGGTTCTCTGGAAACACCATATATTTT,CASSLAQGFSGNTIYF
TRBJ1-5,TRBV30,-,-,TGTGCCTGGAGTGTAGGGGACTTGGGTCAGCCCCAGCATTTT,CAWSVGDLGQPQHF
TRBJ2-1,TRBV3-1/TRBV3-2,-,once,TGTGCCAGCAGCCGCCGCGGAGACAATGAGCAGTTCTTC,CASSRRGDNEQFF
TRBJ2-1,TRBV6-5,TRBD2,-,TGTGCCAGCACGACGGGGGGTGTAGATGAGCAGTTCTTC,CASTTGGVDEQFF
TRBJ2-3,TRBV29-1,TRBD1,-,TGCAGCGTTGCCCCCGGGACAGGGGTAAAGGGCTCAGATACGCAGTATTTT,CSVAPGTGVKGSDTQYF
TRBJ2-7,TRBV3-1/TRBV3-2,TRBD1,-,TGTGCCAGCAGCCAACCGGGACAGGGGGGGGAGCAGTACTTC,CASSQPGQGGEQYF
TRBJ2-3,TRBV30,-,-,TGTGCCTGGAGCCAGGAGGGTGGCACAGATACGCAGTATTTT,CAWSQEGGTDTQYF
TRBJ2-5,TRBV18,TRBD2,once,TGTGCCAGCTCACCACCAACTAGCGATGAGACCCAGTACTTC,CASSPPTSDETQYF
TRBJ2-7,TRBV6-5,TRBD1,-,TGTGCCAGCGAACGGGGACAGGGGTTAACCTACGAGCAGTACTTC,CASERGQGLTYEQYF
TRBJ2-1,TRBV6-5,-,once,TGTGCCACCAGTCAGGGGTGGACTAATGAGCAGTTCTTC,CATSQGWTNEQFF
TRBJ2-2,TRBV10-3,TRBD2,-,TGTGCCATCGAGGTGGCTAGCGGGGGCCTTACCCACACCGGGGAGCTGTTTTTT,CAIEVASGGLTHTGELFF
TRBJ1-3,TRBV29-1,TRBD1,-,TGCAGCGTTGAATCGGGACAGGGGACAGGAAACACCATATATTTT,CSVESGQGTGNTIYF
TRBJ1-5,TRBV9,-,-,TGTGCCAGCAGCGTAGGCGGTTATAGCAATCAGCCCCAGCATTTT,CASSVGGYSNQPQHF
TRBJ2-1,TRBV7-3,-,few,TGTGCCAGCAGACCTACCGGGAGCAAATACAATGAGCAGTTCTTC,CASRPTGSKYNEQFF
TRBJ2-1,TRBV30,-,-,TGTGCCTGGAGTGTACGCGGGGCCTCCTACAATGAGCAGTTCTTC,CAWSVRGASYNEQFF
TRBJ2-7,TRBV2,TRBD2,-,TGTGCCAGCCTTACGGGACTAGCGGGCTACGAGCAGTACTTC,CASLTGLAGYEQYF
TRBJ2-1,TRBV2,-,-,TGTGCCAGCAGAGACATAGCGACTTACAATGAGCAGTTCTTC,CASRDIATYNEQFF
TRBJ2-2,TRBV1,-,-,TGCACCAGCAGCCCCCATGGGACTAGCTTAAGCACCGGGGAGCTGTTTTTT,CTSSPHGTSLSTGELFF
TRBJ1-2,TRBV25-1,-,-,TGTGCCAGCAGTGTCTTGTATGGCTACACCTTC,CASSVLYGYTF
TRBJ1-2,TRBV6-1,-,-,TGTGCCAGCAGTGACCCCGGGACTTCCTATGGCTACACCTTC,CASSDPGTSYGYTF
TRBJ2-1,TRBV5-4,TRBD2,-,TGTGCCAGCAGCGCGAGCGGGGGGGCAAACAATGAGCAGTTCTTC,CASSASGGANNEQFF
TRBJ2-3,TRBV6-1,TRBD2,-,TGTGCCAGCAGTGATTGGAGCGGGGGCACAGATACGCAGTATTTT,CASSDWSGGTDTQYF
TRBJ1-4,TRBV28,TRBD1,-,TGTGCCAGCAGTTCTAGGGACAGGTTTCTTTTGACAACTAATGAAAAACTGTTTTTT,CASSSRDRFLLTTNEKLFF
TRBJ1-1,TRBV29-1,-,once,TGCAGCGTTAAACCGGGACAGAACACTGAAGCTTTCTTT,CSVKPGQNTEAFF
TRBJ2-5,TRBV5-1,-,-,TGCGCCAGCAGCTTGGATCAGAACCGCCCGACCCAGTACTTC,CASSLDQNRPTQYF
TRBJ2-5,TRBV5-1,TRBD1,-,TGCGCCAGCAGCGACGGGACAGGGGGCGTAGAGACCCAGTACTTC,CASSDGTGGVETQYF
TRBJ1-1,TRBV30,TRBD1,-,TGTGCCTGGAGCTCAGGGGGCAACACTGAAGCTTTCTTT,CAWSSGGNTEAFF
TRBJ1-2,TRBV10-2,TRBD1,-,TGCGCCAGCAGTGACCCAGGGGGCTATGGCTACACCTTC,CASSDPGGYGYTF
TRBJ1-5,TRBV30,TRBD1,few,TGTGCCTGGAGTGTATCCCTACTACAGGGGGGAGTTTTCGGCAATCAGCCCCAGCATTTT,CAWSVSLLQGGVFGNQPQHF
TRBJ2-2,TRBV7-8,TRBD1,-,TGTGCCAGCAGCTTACCCGGGACAGGGTACGGGGAGCTGTTTTTT,CASSLPGTGYGELFF
TRBJ2-7,TRBV14,-,-,TGTGCCAGCAGCCAAAATAAGGGGCCTTACGAGCAGTACTTC,CASSQNKGPYEQYF
TRBJ2-3,TRBV7-2,TRBD2,-,TGTGCCAGCAGCTCGGGACTACTAGATACGCAGTATTTT,CASSSGLLDTQYF
TRBJ2-1,TRBV24-1,-,-,TGTGCCACCAGTGACCTAGCATCACGACAGTTCTTC,CATSDLASRQFF
TRBJ2-1,TRBV7-3,TRBD1,-,TGTGCCAGCAGCTTAACGGGGACAGTCAGTAATGAGCAGTTCTTC,CASSLTGTVSNEQFF
TRBJ2-2,TRBV5-1,-,-,TGCGCCAGCAGCTTGGTCGCGGGATCGAACACCGGGGAGCTGTTTTTT,CASSLVAGSNTGELFF
TRBJ1-2,TRBV28,TRBD1,-,TGTGCCAGCAGTTCTCCCCGGGACAGCGACTATGGCTACACCTTC,CASSSPRDSDYGYTF
TRBJ2-1,TRBV28,TRBD2,once,TGTGCCAGCAGTTCCATCCATAGCGGGGGGCTCACAAATGAGCAGTTCTTC,CASSSIHSGGLTNEQFF
TRBJ2-3,TRBV4-2,TRBD2,-,TGTGCCAGCAGCCAACGGCTGACTAGCGGGGGCACAGATACGCAGTATTTT,CASSQRLTSGGTDTQYF
TRBJ1-2,TRBV2,TRBD1,-,TGTGCCAGCAGTGAAACGGGACAGGGGGTAAATGGCTACACCTTC,CASSETGQGVNGYTF
TRBJ2-7,TRBV27,TRBD1,-,TGTGCCGATGTTCGGGACAGGGGATCCTCACACTACGAGCAGTACTTC,CADVRDRGSSHYEQYF
TRBJ1-4,TRBV5-1,-,-,TGCGCCAGCAGCTCCTCAGGTCTGGCTAATGAAAAACTGTTTTTT,CASSSSGLANEKLFF
TRBJ2-1,TRBV13,TRBD2,-,TGTGCCAGCAGCTTGGAGCGGGGGGGCCTTGATGAGCAGTTCTTC,CASSLERGGLDEQFF
TRBJ1-1,TRBV27,TRBD1,-,TGTGCCAGCAGTCCTGACAGGGGGGAGAACACTGAAGCTTTCTTT,CASSPDRGENTEAFF
TRBJ2-2,TRBV2,TRBD1,once,TGTGCCAGCAGGGCGGCAGGGGGCAACACCGGGGAGCTGTTTTTT,CASRAAGGNTGELFF
TRBJ1-1,TRBV5-1,-,once,TGCGCCAGCAGCGGGCGGGACGGAAACACTGAAGCTTTCTTT,CASSGRDGNTEAFF
TRBJ2-7,TRBV7-9,-,-,TGTGCCAGCAGCGCAGGGGATGGGTCCTACGAGCAGTACTTC,CASSAGDGSYEQYF
TRBJ2-1,TRBV7-2,-,-,TGTGCCAGCAGCCTAATACGAGAAAACAATGAGCAGTTCTTC,CASSLIRENNEQFF
TRBJ1-5,TRBV6-2/TRBV6-3,-,-,TGTGCCAGCAGTTACTCCGGCTACAGGGAGCCAAATCAGCCCCAGCATTTT,CASSYSGYREPNQPQHF
TRBJ2-7,TRBV5-1,-,-,TGCGCCAGCAGGTATGGGGGGACCTCCTACGAGCAGTACTTC,CASRYGGTSYEQYF
TRBJ2-7,TRBV28,-,-,TGTGCCAGCAGCTTGGCGGGGAGACTTTACGAGCAGTACTTC,CASSLAGRLYEQYF
TRBJ1-2,TRBV5-1,-,-,TGCGCCAGCAGCCCCCGGCCCCAGGGAGGGGGCTACACCTTC,CASSPRPQGGGYTF
TRBJ1-2,TRBV2,TRBD1,-,TGTGCCAGGAAGGGGGCGACTAACTATGGCTACACCTTC,CARKGATNYGYTF
TRBJ2-4,TRBV24-1,TRBD1,-,TGTGCCACCAGTGATTTACGGACAGGGGTCGGGGACATTCAGTACTTC,CATSDLRTGVGDIQYF
TRBJ2-3,TRBV30,TRBD2,-,TGTGCCTGGAACGGGGGGGACGGGGATACGCAGTATTTT,CAWNGGDGDTQYF
TRBJ1-2,TRBV12-3/TRBV12-4,-,-,TGTGCCAGCACCGCGGGATGGGGGTATGGCTACACCTTC,CASTAGWGYGYTF
TRBJ1-5,TRBV2,-,-,TGTGCCAGCAGTGAACTCTGGTCAGCGGATAATCAGCCCCAGCATTTT,CASSELWSADNQPQHF
TRBJ2-1,TRBV4-2,-,-,TGTGCCAGCAGCCAAGCTATTAGGGGGGGCTCCTACAATGAGCAGTTCTTC,CASSQAIRGGSYNEQFF